The 20 T cell receptor beta chains given below trace back to one sample, sequenced in a study of T cells after yellow fever vaccination. TCRdb recomputed calls from the 5' RACE reads with MiXCR, one row per CDR3 protein. The data show some 560,000 distinct CDR3 sequences, roughly a sixth seen once. Here the sequenced sample was PBMCs, taken 4 to 6 days after the first yellow fever vaccination. These TCRs come from a man aged 18 to 29 who received the YFV17D yellow fever vaccine.

The chain joins TRBV7-3 to TRBJ2-1, with 11 bases lining up with TRBD2. V shed 5 bases, J shed 3 bases, and the junction held 6 bases outside the gene matches. The CDR3 runs 16 residues. Looked up from germline, CDR1 is SGHTA and CDR2 is FQGTGA. In DNA, the CDR3 is TGTGCCAGCAGCCAGTGGGGACTAGCGGACTACAATGAGCAGTTCTTC. It translates to CASSQWGLADYNEQFF. Supplemented by reference TRBV7-3 and TRBJ2-1, the full variable domain reads GAGVSQTPSNKVTEKGKYVELRCDPISGHTALYWYRQSLGQGPEFLIYFQGTGAADDSGLPNDRFFAVRPEGSVSTLKIQRTERGDSAVYLCASSQWGLADYNEQFFGPGTRLTVL.

The chain employs TRBV15 and TRBJ2-4, with 7 bases that match TRBD2. Germline loops: CDR1 LNHNV, CDR2 YYDKDF (reference sequence). The CDR3 length is 16 residues. The ends lost 0 bases at V and 8 bases at J; junction bases unmatched: 10. CDR3: CATSREGGGEEDIQYF. CDR3 nucleotides: TGTGCCACCAGCAGAGAAGGCGGGGGAGAGGAGGACATTCAGTACTTC. Full variable domain (rest looked up from reference TRBV15 and TRBJ2-4): DAMVIQNPRYQVTQFGKPVTLSCSQTLNHNVMYWYQQKSSQAPKLLFHYYDKDFNNEADTPDNFQSRRPNTSFCFLDIRSPGLGDTAMYLCATSREGGGEEDIQYFGAGTRLSVL.

This chain connects TRBV7-9 to TRBJ1-2; tentatively, D is TRBD1 (5 bases). The V end was cut by 1 base, the J end by 2 bases, with 11 bases between. Germline V gene sequence: CDR1 SEHNR, CDR2 FQNEAQ (reference sequence). The CDR3 loop spans 15 amino acids. The CDR3 DNA reads as TGTGCCAGCAGCTTAGGGGGACCCCTAAACTATGGCTACACCTTC. This encodes CASSLGGPLNYGYTF.

This chain uses TRBV4-3 with TRBJ1-1, with D possibly TRBD1 on 5 matching bases. The CDR3 has 15 residues. Trimming cost V 0 bases and J 5 bases, with 13 bases left between them. From germline, CDR1 is LGHNA and CDR2 YSLEER. The DNA for the CDR3 is TGCGCCAGCAGCCAAGATTACGGGGGGGGGACTGAAGCTTTCTTT. Protein product: CASSQDYGGGTEAFF.

There are a few counts of this clonotype. V and J are TRBV20-1 and TRBJ2-7; 7 bases fit TRBD2. This CDR3 is built from 12 residues. Germline assignment: CDR1 DFQATT and CDR2 SNEGSKA (reference sequence). With V trimmed by 0 bases and J by 7 bases, 3 bases remained unmatched. CDR3 loop: CSAREGGREQYF. The CDR3 nucleotides read TGCAGTGCTAGAGAGGGGGGGAGAGAGCAGTACTTC.

CDR3 region: CASSELLRVEKLFF. The CDR3 coding sequence is TGTGCCAGCAGTGAATTGCTCAGGGTTGAAAAACTGTTTTTT. V usage is TRBV6-1 and J usage is TRBJ1-4, with D perhaps TRBD1 (5 bases). The CDR3 has 14 residues. V was pared by 2 bases and J by 7 bases, with 11 bases between. Per the germline V gene, CDR1 is MNHNS and CDR2 is SASEGT.

This clonotype was observed a handful of times. The chain combines TRBV4-2 with TRBJ1-1; possibly TRBD1 for D (5 bases). Germline lookup yields CDR1 LGHNA and CDR2 YNFKEQ. V was cut by 4 bases and J by 0 bases, with 15 bases left in between. There are 16 residues in the CDR3. The CDR3 DNA reads as TGTGCCAGCAGCCCGCTCGGGCGGGGGATGAACACTGAAGCTTTCTTT. Translation gives CASSPLGRGMNTEAFF.

CDR3 nucleotides: TGTGCCAGCAGCAAGGACACCGTTAGCAATCAGCCCCAGCATTTT. Translated: CASSKDTVSNQPQHF. The V and J genes are TRBV6-1 and TRBJ1-5, with D possibly being TRBD1 (5 bases). The CDR3 totals 15 residues. Trimming took off 6 bases at V and 0 bases at J, with 12 bases between the two ends. From germline, CDR1 is MNHNS and CDR2 SASEGT.

The rearrangement uses TRBV4-3 and TRBJ2-2; 9 positions agree with TRBD2. The CDR3 totals 16 residues. Trimming removed 4 bases from V and 4 bases from J; junction bases left unmatched: 7. Germline CDR1 reads LGHNA; CDR2 reads YSLEER. In nucleotides, the CDR3 is TGCGCCAGCAGCCCGTCGGGCGGGGGGGCCACCGGGGAGCTGTTTTTT. Protein product: CASSPSGGGATGELFF.

This clonotype was detected a few times. V usage is TRBV19 and J usage is TRBJ1-1, with a tentative D call TRBD1 (6 bases). V was clipped by 3 bases and J by 0 bases, with 11 bases between them. The CDR3 is 15 amino acids. Per the germline V gene, CDR1 is LNHDA and CDR2 is SQIVND (reference sequence). The CDR3 loop is CASSISGALNTEAFF. The CDR3 DNA is TGTGCCAGTAGTATCTCAGGGGCATTGAACACTGAAGCTTTCTTT.

The chain joins TRBV20-1 to TRBJ1-4; TRBD1 matches at 9 bases. This CDR3 has 13 residues. Germline CDR1 reads DFQATT; CDR2 reads SNEGSKA (reference sequence). The CDR3 sequence: CSGLDRGYEKLFF. The CDR3 DNA reads as TGCAGCGGCCTAGACAGGGGGTATGAAAAACTGTTTTTT.

This clonotype was recorded a few times. CDR3 coding DNA: TGTGCCAGCAGCCAAGATGCCTCCGGGACTAGCGGGGGGATAAATGAGCAGTTCTTC. Protein product: CASSQDASGTSGGINEQFF. The chain couples TRBV4-2 to TRBJ2-1; TRBD2 matches 15 bases. From germline, CDR1 is LGHNA and CDR2 YNFKEQ. There are 19 residues in the CDR3. The ends lost 0 bases at V and 7 bases at J; junction bases unmatched: 10.

The chain is built from TRBV7-2 and TRBJ2-7, with D perhaps TRBD1 (5 bases). The CDR3 length is 17 residues. V shed 0 bases and J shed 3 bases, with 18 bases lying between them. CDR1 SGHTA and CDR2 FQGNSA come from the germline V gene. The CDR3 coding sequence is TGTGCCAGCAGCTTAGCCTCTTTCAACCGACAGAACTACGAGCAGTACGTC. Translation gives CASSLASFNRQNYEQYV.

The chain employs TRBV7-9 and TRBJ1-2; D call uncertain. The germline CDR1 and CDR2 sequences are SEHNR and FQNEAQ (reference sequence). CDR3 length: 14 residues. With 1 base removed from V and 2 bases from J, the gap between germline ends came to 8 bases. CDR3 DNA: TGTGCCAGCAGCTTAGACCCCAGGAACTATGGCTACACCTTC. Amino acids: CASSLDPRNYGYTF.

The chain recombines TRBV7-9 with TRBJ2-3; D uncertain. V lost 5 bases and J lost 2, with 8 bases in between. This CDR3 region has 13 residues. Germline assignment: CDR1 SEHNR and CDR2 FQNEAQ (reference sequence). The CDR3 coding sequence is TGTGCCAGCAGCCACCTCCACACAGATACGCAGTATTTT. Translation gives CASSHLHTDTQYF.

The chain links TRBV4-3 to TRBJ2-1; TRBD2 might be the D (5 bases). The length of the CDR3 is 15 residues. Germline-derived CDR1 and CDR2 are LGHNA and YSLEER. V was pared by 1 base and J by 3 bases, with 10 bases between. This chain's CDR3 is CASSQVSGVYNEQFF. In DNA, the CDR3 is TGCGCCAGCAGCCAAGTTTCCGGGGTCTACAATGAGCAGTTCTTC.

J is TRBJ2-1 and V is TRBV14; perhaps TRBD1 as D (5 bases). CDR1 and CDR2 from the germline V gene are SGHDN and FVKESK. CDR3 length equals 14 residues. The V and J ends lost 4 bases and 4 bases respectively, with 11 bases between them. CDR3 DNA sequence: TGTGCCAGCAGCCTTGACAGTGGGTACAATGAGCAGTTCTTC. Encoded protein: CASSLDSGYNEQFF.

A few counts support this clonotype. The CDR3: CSQGARGSYEQYV. CDR3 coding DNA: TGCAGTCAGGGGGCGCGTGGTTCCTACGAGCAGTACGTC. The chain employs TRBV20-1 and TRBJ2-7; 8 nucleotides match TRBD1. CDR3 size: 13 residues. V lost 8 bases, J lost 1 base, and 7 bases stayed unmatched. From germline, CDR1 is DFQATT and CDR2 SNEGSKA (reference sequence).

The rearrangement uses TRBV20-1 and TRBJ1-5; D is perhaps TRBD1 (6 bases). Trimming stripped 5 bases from V and 0 bases from J, with 14 bases between. The CDR3 extends over 15 amino acids. CDR1 and CDR2 from the germline V gene are DFQATT and SNEGSKA (reference sequence). The CDR3 DNA reads TGCAGTGCTTCAGGCGGACAGTATAGCAATCAGCCCCAGCATTTT. Amino acids: CSASGGQYSNQPQHF.

The rearrangement joins TRBV20-1 to TRBJ2-3; 9 nucleotides agree with TRBD2. Germline CDR1 DFQATT, CDR2 SNEGSKA (reference sequence). V was clipped by 6 bases and J by 0 bases; unmatched bases: 7. The CDR3 has 15 amino acids. CDR3 bases: TGCAGTGCCCTAAGGGCGGGGGGGAGCACAGATACGCAGTATTTT. This gives the protein CSALRAGGSTDTQYF.